The sequence of this TCR beta chain was determined in a study of cytomegalovirus exposure and HLA in healthy donors. Clones were read by immunoSEQ multiplex PCR, and TCRdb kept only the in-frame ones, dropping some. Here the sample spans 120,000 or so clones, approximately 88% being singletons. Findings and limits, study-wide: First-cohort TCR clusters tended to co-occur in the 90 to 150 validation repertoires, a later analysis found.

About this clone: Its antigen is not known.

Sample: PBMCs. The sequence was obtained from a man between 18 and 35 years old in good health and CMV-seronegative.

CDR3 region: CASSEPREVGVTQYF. The CDR3 nucleotides are TGTGCCAGCAGTGAGCCCCGGGAGGTGGGTGTTACGCAGTATTTT. The chain couples TRBV25-1 to TRBJ2-3, with TRBD2 matching 7 bases. The CDR3 length is 15 residues. The germline gives CDR1 MGHDK, CDR2 SYGVNS. V lost 3 bases and J lost 8; bases outside the gene matches: 11.